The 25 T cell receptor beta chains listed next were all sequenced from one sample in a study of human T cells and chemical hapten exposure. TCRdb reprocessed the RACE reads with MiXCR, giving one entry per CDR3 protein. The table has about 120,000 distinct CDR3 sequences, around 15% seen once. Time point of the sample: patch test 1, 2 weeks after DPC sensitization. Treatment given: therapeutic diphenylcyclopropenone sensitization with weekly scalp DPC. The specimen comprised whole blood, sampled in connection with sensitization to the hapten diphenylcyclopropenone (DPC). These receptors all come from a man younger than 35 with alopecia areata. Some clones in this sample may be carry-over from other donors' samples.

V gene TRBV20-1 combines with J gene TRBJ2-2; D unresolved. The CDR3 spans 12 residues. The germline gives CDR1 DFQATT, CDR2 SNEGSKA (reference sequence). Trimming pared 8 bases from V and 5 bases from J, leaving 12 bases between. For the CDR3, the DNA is TGCAGTTTCTGCAGTCGTACCGGGGAGCTGTTTTTT. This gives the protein CSFCSRTGELFF.

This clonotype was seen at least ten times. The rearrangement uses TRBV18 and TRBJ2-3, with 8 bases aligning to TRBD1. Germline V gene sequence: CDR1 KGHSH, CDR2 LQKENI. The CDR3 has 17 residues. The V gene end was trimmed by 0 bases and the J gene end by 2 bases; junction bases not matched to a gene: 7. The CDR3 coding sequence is TGTGCCAGCTCACCACCGACCAGGGGGCTTTCCACAGATACGCAGTATTTT. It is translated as CASSPPTRGLSTDTQYF.

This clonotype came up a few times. The CDR3 nucleotides read TGTGCCAGCAGTATCGGGACGGATTTCACAGATACGCAGTATTTT. Protein: CASSIGTDFTDTQYF. This chain links TRBV6-6 with TRBJ2-3, with D tentatively TRBD1 or TRBD2 (5 bases each). The CDR3 has 15 amino acids. V dropped 5 bases and J dropped 2 bases, with 14 bases sitting between them. Germline V gene sequence: CDR1 MNHNY, CDR2 SVGAGI (reference sequence).

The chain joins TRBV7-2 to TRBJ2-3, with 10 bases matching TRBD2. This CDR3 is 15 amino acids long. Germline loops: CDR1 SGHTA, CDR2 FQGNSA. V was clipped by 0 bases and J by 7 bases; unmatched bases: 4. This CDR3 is CASSLALAGEHTQYF. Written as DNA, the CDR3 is TGTGCCAGCAGCTTAGCTCTAGCGGGGGAGCATACGCAGTATTTT. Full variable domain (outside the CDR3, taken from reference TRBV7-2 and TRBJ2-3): GAGVSQSPSNKVTEKGKDVELRCDPISGHTALYWYRQSLGQGLEFLIYFQGNSAPDKSGLPSDRFSAERTGGSVSTLTIQRTQQEDSAVYLCASSLALAGEHTQYFGPGTRLTVL.

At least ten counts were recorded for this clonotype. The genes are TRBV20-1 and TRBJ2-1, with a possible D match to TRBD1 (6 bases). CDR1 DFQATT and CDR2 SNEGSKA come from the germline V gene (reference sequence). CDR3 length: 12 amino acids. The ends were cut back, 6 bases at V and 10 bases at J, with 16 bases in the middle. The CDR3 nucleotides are TGCAGTGCGCCCAAACAGGGCCCCGAGCAGTTCTTC. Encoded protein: CSAPKQGPEQFF.

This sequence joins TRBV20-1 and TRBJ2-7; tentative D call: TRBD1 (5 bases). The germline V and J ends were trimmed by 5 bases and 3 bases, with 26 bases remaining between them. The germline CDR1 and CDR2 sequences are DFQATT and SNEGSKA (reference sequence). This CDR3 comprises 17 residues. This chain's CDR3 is CSAQPLTVTLSYYEQYF. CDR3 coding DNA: TGCAGTGCTCAACCCCTGACAGTAACACTTTCCTACTACGAGCAGTACTTC.

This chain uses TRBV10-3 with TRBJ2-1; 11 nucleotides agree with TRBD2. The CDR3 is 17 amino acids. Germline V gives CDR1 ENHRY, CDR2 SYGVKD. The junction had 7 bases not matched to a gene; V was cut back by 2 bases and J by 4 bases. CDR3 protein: CAISEPLLAGAYNEQFF. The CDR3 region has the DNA TGTGCCATCAGTGAGCCCCTACTAGCGGGGGCTTACAATGAGCAGTTCTTC.

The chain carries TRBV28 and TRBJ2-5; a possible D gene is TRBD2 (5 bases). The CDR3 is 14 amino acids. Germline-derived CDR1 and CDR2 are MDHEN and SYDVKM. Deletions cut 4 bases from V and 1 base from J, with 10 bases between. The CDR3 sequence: CASSSVGGQETQYF. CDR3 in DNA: TGTGCCAGCAGTTCCGTTGGAGGCCAAGAGACCCAGTACTTC.

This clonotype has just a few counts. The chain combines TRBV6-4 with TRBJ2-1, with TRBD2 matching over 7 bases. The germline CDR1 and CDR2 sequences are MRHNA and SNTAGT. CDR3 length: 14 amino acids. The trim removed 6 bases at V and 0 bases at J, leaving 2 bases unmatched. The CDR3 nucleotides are TGTGCCAGCAGCGGGGGGAGCTCCTACAATGAGCAGTTCTTC. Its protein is CASSGGSSYNEQFF.

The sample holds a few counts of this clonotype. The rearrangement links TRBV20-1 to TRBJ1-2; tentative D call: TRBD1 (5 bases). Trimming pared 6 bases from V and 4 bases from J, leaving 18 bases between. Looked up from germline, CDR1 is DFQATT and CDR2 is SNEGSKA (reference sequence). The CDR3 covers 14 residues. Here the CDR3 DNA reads TGCAGTGCCCACCCCCTCCACGGGACCTATGGCTACACCTTC. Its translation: CSAHPLHGTYGYTF.

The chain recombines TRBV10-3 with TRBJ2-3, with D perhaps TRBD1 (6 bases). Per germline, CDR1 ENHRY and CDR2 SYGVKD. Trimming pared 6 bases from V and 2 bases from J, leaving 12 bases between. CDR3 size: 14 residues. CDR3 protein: CAISPTGPTDTQYF. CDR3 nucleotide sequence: TGTGCCATCAGCCCGACAGGACCCACAGATACGCAGTATTTT.

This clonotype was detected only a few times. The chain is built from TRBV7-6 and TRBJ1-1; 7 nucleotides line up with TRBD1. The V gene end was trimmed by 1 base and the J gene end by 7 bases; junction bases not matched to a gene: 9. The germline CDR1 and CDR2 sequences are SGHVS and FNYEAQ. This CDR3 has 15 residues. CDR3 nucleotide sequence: TGTGCCAGCAGCTTAGGGAGACAGGGTATGGGTGAAGCTTTCTTT. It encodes CASSLGRQGMGEAFF.

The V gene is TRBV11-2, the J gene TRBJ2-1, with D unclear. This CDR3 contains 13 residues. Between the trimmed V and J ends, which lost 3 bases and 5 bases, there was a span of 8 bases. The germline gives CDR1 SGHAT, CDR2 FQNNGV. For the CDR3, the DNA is TGTGCCAGCAGCTTCCGCAGAGACAATGAGCAGTTCTTC. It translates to CASSFRRDNEQFF.

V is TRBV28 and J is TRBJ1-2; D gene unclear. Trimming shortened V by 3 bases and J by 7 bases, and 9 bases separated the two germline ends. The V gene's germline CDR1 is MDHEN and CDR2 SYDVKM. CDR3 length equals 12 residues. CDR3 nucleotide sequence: TGTGCCAGCAGTTTTAATTCCTTTGGCTACACCTTC. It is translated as CASSFNSFGYTF.

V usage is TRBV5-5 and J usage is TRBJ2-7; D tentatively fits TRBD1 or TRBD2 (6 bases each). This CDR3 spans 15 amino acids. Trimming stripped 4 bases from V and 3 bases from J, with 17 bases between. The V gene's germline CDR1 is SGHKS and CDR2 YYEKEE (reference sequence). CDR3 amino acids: CASSRRDITVYEQYV. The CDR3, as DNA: TGTGCCAGCAGCCGGCGGGACATAACGGTCTACGAGCAGTACGTC.

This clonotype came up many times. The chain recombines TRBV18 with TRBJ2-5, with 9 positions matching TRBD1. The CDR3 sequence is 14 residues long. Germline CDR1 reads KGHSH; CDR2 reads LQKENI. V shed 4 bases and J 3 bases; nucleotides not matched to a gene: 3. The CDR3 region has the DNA TGTGCCAGCTCACTCTGGACAGGGGAAGAGACCCAGTACTTC. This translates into CASSLWTGEETQYF.

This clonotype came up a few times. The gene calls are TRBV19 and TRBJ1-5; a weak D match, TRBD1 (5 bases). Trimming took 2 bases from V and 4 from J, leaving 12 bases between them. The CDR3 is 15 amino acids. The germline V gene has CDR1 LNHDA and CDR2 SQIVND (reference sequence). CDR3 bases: TGTGCCAGTAGTATAACCGGGACGGCTAATCAGCCCCAGCATTTT. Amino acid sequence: CASSITGTANQPQHF.

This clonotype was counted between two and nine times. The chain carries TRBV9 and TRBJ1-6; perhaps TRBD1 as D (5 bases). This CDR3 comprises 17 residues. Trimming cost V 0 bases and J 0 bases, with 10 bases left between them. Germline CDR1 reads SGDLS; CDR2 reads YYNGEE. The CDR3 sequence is CASSVGGASSYNSPLHF. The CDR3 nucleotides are TGTGCCAGCAGCGTAGGTGGGGCGAGCTCCTATAATTCACCCCTCCACTTT.

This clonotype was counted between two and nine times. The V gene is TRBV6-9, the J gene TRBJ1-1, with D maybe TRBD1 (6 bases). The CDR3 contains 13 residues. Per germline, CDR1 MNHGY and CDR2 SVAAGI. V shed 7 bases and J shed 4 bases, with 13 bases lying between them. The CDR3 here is CASNRGAATEAFF. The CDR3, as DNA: TGTGCCAGCAATCGGGGGGCCGCCACTGAAGCTTTCTTT.

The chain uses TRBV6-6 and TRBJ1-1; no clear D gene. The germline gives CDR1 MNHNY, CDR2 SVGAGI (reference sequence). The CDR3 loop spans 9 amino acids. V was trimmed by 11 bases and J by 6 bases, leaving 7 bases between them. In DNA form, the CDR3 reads TGTGCCGTCGGGGCTGAAGCTTTCTTT. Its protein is CAVGAEAFF.

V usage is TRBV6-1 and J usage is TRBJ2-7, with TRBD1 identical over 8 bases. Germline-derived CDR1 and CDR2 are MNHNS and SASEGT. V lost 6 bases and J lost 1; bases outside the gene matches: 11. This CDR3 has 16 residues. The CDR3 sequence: CASRQFGTGASYEQYV. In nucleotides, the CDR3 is TGTGCCAGCAGACAATTCGGGACAGGCGCATCCTACGAGCAGTACGTC.

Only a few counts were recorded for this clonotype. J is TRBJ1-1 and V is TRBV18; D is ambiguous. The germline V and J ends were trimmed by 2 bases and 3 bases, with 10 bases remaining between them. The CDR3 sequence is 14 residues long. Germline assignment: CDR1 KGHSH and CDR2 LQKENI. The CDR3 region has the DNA TGTGCCAGCTCACCAAACATTAGGGACACTGAAGCTTTCTTT. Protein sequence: CASSPNIRDTEAFF.

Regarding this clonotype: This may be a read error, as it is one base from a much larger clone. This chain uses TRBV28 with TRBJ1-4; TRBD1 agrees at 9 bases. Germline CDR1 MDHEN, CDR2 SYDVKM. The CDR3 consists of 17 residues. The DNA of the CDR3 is TGTGCCAGCAGTCCCCCGGGACAGGGTCCAACTAATCAAAAACTGTTTTTT. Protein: CASSPPGQGPTNQKLFF.

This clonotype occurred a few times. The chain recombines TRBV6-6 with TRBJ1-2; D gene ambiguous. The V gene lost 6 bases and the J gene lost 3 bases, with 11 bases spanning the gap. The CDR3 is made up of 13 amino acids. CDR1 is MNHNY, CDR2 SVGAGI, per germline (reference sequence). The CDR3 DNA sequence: TGTGCCAGCAGCTTGGACGGATACTATGGCTACACCTTC. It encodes CASSLDGYYGYTF.

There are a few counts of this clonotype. The DNA for the CDR3 is TGTGCCATCAGTGAGGTAGGGTACGAGCAGTACGTC. Residues: CAISEVGYEQYV. This chain connects TRBV10-3 to TRBJ2-7; D is undetermined. From germline, CDR1 is ENHRY and CDR2 SYGVKD. The CDR3 extends over 12 amino acids. V lost 2 bases, J lost 4 bases, and 6 bases lay in between.